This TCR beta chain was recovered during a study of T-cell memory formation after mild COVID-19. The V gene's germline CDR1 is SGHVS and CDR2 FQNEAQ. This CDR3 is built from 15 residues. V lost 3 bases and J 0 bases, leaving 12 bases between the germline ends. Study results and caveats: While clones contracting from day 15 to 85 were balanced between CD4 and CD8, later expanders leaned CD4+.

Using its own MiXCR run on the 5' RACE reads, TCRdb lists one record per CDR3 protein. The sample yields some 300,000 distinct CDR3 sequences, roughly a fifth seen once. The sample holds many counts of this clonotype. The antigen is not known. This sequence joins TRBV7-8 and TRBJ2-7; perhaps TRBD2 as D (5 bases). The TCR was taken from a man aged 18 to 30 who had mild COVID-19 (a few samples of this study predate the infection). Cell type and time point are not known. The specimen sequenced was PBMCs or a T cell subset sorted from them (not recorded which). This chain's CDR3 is CASSFGLANSYEQYF. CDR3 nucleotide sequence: TGTGCCAGCAGCTTTGGGCTAGCCAACTCCTACGAGCAGTACTTC.